This T cell receptor beta chain originates from a study of blood T cell repertoires in COVID-19. Study summary: Sources were T cells, B-cell-depleted T cells, or PBMCs; the material itself was cDNA or gDNA.

CDR1 is SGHNT and CDR2 is YENEEA in the germline V gene. The CDR3 runs 14 residues. Trimming stripped 8 bases from V and 6 bases from J, with 18 bases between. Participant-reported clinical history was the basis for cohort assignment. Study processing details: Amplification of reference gene primers provided the estimated nucleated cell counts. TCRdb keeps only in-frame clones here, not all; method: immunoSEQ multiplex PCR. V, J and clone size derive from that table, while D and trimming were established from the DNA sequence. The table lists about 310,000 clones, around 89% of them singletons. The source of this sequence is a woman between 18 and 29 years old with acute COVID-19. The chain employs TRBV11-3 and TRBJ2-3; D may be TRBD2 (6 bases). The sample comprised PBMCs or T cells enriched from blood (not recorded which). CDR3 sequence (DNA): TGTGCCAGCCGCCGAGGGGTCGGGGGTGATACGCAGTATTTT. Its protein is CASRRGVGGDTQYF. Filled out from reference TRBV11-3 and TRBJ2-3, the complete variable domain reads EAGVVQSPRYKIIEKKQPVAFWCNPISGHNTLYWYLQNLGQGPELLIRYENEEAVDDSQLPKDRFSAERLKGVDSTLKIQPAELGDSAVYLCASRRGVGGDTQYFGPGTRLTVL.